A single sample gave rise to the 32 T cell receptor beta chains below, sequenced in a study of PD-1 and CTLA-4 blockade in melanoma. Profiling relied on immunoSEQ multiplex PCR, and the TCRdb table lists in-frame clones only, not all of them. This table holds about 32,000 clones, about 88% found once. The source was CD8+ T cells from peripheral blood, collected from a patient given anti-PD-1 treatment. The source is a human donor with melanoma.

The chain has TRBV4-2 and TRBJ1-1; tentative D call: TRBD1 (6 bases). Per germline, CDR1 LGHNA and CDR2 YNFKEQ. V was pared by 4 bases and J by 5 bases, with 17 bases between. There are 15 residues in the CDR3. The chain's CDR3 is CASSLRTDQRTEAFF. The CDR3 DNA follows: TGTGCCAGCAGCCTTAGGACAGACCAGAGGACTGAAGCTTTCTTT.

Here the CDR3 reads CASSPPGQGTSYEQYF. The CDR3 nucleotides are TGTGCCAGCAGTCCACCCGGACAGGGTACAAGCTACGAGCAGTACTTC. This sequence joins TRBV28 and TRBJ2-7, with 8 positions matching TRBD1. Germline assignment: CDR1 MDHEN and CDR2 SYDVKM. This CDR3 is built from 16 residues. V trimming: 5 bases; J trimming: 3 bases; junction bases outside the gene matches: 12.

The CDR3 loop is CASSTGQSTYGYTF. CDR3 bases: TGTGCCAGTAGTACGGGACAGTCTACCTATGGCTACACCTTC. The chain is built from TRBV19 and TRBJ1-2; 7 positions agree with TRBD1. Germline V CDR1 and CDR2: LNHDA, SQIVND (reference sequence). Losses at the gene ends were 4 bases for V and 4 bases for J; bases not matched to a gene: 6. The CDR3 loop spans 14 amino acids. The whole variable domain, filled in from reference TRBV19 and TRBJ1-2, reads DGGITQSPKYLFRKEGQNVTLSCEQNLNHDAMYWYRQDPGQGLRLIYYSQIVNDFQKGDIAEGYSVSREKKESFPLTVTSAQKNPTAFYLCASSTGQSTYGYTFGSGTRLTVV.

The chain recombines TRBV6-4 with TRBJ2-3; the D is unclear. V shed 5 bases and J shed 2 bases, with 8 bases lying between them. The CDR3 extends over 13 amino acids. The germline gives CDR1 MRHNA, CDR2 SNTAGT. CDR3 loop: CASSRAPTDTQYF. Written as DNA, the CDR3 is TGTGCCAGCAGTCGCGCTCCCACAGATACGCAGTATTTT.

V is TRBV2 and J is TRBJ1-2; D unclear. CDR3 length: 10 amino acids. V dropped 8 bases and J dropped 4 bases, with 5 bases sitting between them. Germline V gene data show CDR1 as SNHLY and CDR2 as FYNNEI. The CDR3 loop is CASLAYGYTF. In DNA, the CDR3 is TGTGCCAGCCTGGCCTATGGCTACACCTTC.

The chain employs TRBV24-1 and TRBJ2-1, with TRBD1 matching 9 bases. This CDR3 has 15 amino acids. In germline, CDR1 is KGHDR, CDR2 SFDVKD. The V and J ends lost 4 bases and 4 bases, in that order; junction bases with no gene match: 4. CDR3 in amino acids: CATSELGQGYNEQFF. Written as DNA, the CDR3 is TGTGCCACCAGTGAACTGGGACAGGGATACAATGAGCAGTTCTTC.

This chain's CDR3 is CASSLPVSGRDWSSYEQYF. The CDR3 coding sequence is TGTGCCAGCAGTTTACCTGTTTCTGGGAGGGACTGGAGCTCCTACGAGCAGTACTTC. V and J are TRBV28 and TRBJ2-7; 7 bases are a match to TRBD2. The CDR3 loop spans 19 amino acids. Germline CDR1 is MDHEN and CDR2 is SYDVKM. V trimming: 2 bases; J trimming: 0 bases; junction bases outside the gene matches: 16.

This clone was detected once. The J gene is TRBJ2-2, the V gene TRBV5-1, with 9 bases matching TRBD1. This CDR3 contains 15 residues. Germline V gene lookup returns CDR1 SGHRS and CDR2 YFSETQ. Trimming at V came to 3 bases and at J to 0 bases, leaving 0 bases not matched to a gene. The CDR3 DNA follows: TGCGCCAGCAGCTGGACAGGGGCGAACACCGGGGAGCTGTTTTTT. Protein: CASSWTGANTGELFF.

CDR3 nucleotide sequence: TGTGCCAGCAGCCAAGAGCTAGGTCTAGCGGGGGGGCCGAATGAGCAGTTCTTC. It translates to CASSQELGLAGGPNEQFF. V gene TRBV3-1 (or the pseudogene TRBV3-2) combines with J gene TRBJ2-1; 12 bases map to TRBD2. The V gene's germline CDR1 is LGHDT and CDR2 YNNKEL (reference sequence). The CDR3 is 18 residues long. The ends lost 0 bases at V and 7 bases at J; junction bases unmatched: 10.

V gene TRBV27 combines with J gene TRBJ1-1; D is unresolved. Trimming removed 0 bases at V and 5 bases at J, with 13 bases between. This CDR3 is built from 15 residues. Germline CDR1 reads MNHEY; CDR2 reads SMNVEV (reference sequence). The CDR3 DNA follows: TGTGCCAGCAGTTTATCGACCCGTCGTCCGACTGAAGCTTTCTTT. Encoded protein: CASSLSTRRPTEAFF.

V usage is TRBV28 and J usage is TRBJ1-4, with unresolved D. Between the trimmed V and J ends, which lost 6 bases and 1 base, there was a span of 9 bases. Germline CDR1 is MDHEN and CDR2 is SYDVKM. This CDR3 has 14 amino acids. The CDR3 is CASSGPLTNEKLFF. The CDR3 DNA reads TGTGCCAGCAGCGGGCCCTTAACTAATGAAAAACTGTTTTTT.

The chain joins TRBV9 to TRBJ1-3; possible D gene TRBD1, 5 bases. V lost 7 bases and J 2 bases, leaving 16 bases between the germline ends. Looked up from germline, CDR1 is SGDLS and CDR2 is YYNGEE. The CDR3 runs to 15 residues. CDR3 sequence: CASGSGTLPGNTIYF. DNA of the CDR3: TGTGCCAGCGGCTCCGGGACGCTCCCTGGAAACACCATATATTTT.

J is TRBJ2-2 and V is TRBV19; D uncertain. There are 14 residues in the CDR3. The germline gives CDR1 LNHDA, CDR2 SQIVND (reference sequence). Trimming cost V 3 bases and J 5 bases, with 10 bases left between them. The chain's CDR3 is CASSMGWSTGELFF. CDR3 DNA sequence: TGTGCCAGTAGTATGGGCTGGTCAACCGGGGAGCTGTTTTTT.

The DNA for the CDR3 is TGCGCCAGCAGCCTCCACGATGAGCAGTTCTTC. Its protein is CASSLHDEQFF. J is TRBJ2-1 and V is TRBV5-1, with D uncertain. The V and J ends lost 4 bases and 8 bases respectively, with 7 bases between them. This CDR3 has 11 amino acids. Germline V gene sequence: CDR1 SGHRS, CDR2 YFSETQ.

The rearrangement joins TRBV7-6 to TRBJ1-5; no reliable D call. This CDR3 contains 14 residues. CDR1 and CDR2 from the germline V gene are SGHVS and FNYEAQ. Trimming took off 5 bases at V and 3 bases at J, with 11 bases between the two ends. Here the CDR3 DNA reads TGTGCCAGCAGCCCGGGCCTGCCCAATCAGCCCCAGCATTTT. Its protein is CASSPGLPNQPQHF.

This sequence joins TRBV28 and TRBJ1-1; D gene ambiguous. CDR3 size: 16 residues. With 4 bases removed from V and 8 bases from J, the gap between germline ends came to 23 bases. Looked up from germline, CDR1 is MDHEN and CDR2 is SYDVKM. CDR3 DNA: TGTGCCAGCAGTTCCGGCGTCCTGGACCGAGGTTGGGAAGCTTTCTTT. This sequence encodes CASSSGVLDRGWEAFF.

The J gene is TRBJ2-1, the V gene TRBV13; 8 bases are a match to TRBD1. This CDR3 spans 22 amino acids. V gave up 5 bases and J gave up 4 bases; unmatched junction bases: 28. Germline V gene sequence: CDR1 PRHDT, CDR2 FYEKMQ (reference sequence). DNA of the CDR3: TGTGCCAGCAGCGTATCGGGAAATGGAGGGACAGGCGAAGGTACCTTTTACAATGAGCAGTTCTTC. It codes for CASSVSGNGGTGEGTFYNEQFF.

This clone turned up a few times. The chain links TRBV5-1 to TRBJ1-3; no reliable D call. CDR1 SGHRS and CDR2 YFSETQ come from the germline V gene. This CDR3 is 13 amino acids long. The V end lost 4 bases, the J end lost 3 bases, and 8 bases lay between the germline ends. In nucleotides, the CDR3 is TGCGCCAGCAGCACCGTCGGTGGAAACACCATATATTTT. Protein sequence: CASSTVGGNTIYF.

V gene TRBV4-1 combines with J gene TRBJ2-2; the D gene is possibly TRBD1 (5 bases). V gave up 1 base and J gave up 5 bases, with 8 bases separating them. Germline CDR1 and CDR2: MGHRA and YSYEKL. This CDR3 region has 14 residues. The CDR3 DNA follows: TGCGCCAGCAGCCAAGCAGGGTATACCGGGGAGCTGTTTTTT. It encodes CASSQAGYTGELFF.

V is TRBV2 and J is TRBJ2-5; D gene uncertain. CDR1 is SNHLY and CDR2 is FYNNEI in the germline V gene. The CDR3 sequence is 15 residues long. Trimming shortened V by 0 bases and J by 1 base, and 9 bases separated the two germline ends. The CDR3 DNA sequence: TGTGCCAGCAGTGAAGCAGGGCAGTTCCAAGAGACCCAGTACTTC. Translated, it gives CASSEAGQFQETQYF. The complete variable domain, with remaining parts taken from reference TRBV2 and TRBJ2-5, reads EPEVTQTPSHQVTQMGQEVILRCVPISNHLYFYWYRQILGQKVEFLVSFYNNEISEKSEIFDDQFSVERPDGSNFTLKIRSTKLEDSAMYFCASSEAGQFQETQYFGPGTRLLVL.

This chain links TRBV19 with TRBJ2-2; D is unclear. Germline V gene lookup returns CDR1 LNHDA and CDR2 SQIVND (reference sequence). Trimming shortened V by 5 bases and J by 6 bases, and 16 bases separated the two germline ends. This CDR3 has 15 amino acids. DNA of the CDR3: TGTGCCAGTAGTGTGCAGGCCAACGGGCCCGGGGAGCTGTTTTTT. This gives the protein CASSVQANGPGELFF.

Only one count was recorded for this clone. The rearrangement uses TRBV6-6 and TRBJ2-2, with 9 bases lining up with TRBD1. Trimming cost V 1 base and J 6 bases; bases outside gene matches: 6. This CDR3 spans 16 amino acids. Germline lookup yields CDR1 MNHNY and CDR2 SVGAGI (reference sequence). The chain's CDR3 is CASSYWDREGAGELFF. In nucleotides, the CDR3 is TGTGCCAGCAGTTACTGGGACAGGGAGGGGGCCGGGGAGCTGTTTTTT.

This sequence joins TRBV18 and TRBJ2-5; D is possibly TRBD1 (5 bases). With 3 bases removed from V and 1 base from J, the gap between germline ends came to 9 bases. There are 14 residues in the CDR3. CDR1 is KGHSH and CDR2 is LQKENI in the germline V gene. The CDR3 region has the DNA TGTGCCAGCTCACCGCTTAGGGGCCAAGAGACCCAGTACTTC. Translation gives CASSPLRGQETQYF.

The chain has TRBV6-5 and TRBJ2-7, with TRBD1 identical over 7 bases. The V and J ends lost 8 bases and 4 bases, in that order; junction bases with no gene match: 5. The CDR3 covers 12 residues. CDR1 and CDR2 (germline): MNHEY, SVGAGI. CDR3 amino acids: CASGQDTYEQYF. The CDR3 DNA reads TGTGCCAGCGGACAGGACACTTACGAGCAGTACTTC.

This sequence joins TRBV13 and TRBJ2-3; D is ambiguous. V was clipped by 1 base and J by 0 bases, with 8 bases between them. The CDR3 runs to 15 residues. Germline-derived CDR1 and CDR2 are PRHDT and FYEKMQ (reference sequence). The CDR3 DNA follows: TGTGCCAGCAGCTTAGCGGGCGGAAGCACAGATACGCAGTATTTT. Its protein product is CASSLAGGSTDTQYF.

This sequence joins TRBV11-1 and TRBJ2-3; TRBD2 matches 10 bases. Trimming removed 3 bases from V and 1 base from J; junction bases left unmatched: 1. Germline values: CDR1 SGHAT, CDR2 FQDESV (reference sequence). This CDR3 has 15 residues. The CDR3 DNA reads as TGTGCCAGCAGCTTCCTAGCGGGGGGCACAGATACGCAGTATTTT. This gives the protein CASSFLAGGTDTQYF.

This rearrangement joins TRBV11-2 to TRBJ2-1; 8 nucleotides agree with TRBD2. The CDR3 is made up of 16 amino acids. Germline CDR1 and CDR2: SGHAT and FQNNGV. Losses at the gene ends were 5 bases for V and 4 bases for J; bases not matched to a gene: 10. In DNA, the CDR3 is TGTGCCAGCAGCCCCCATACTAGCGGAATATACAATGAGCAGTTCTTC. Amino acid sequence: CASSPHTSGIYNEQFF.

CDR3 residues: CASSPGEANEKLFF. As DNA, the CDR3 is TGTGCCAGCAGCCCCGGTGAGGCTAATGAAAAACTGTTTTTT. The chain recombines TRBV5-5 with TRBJ1-4, with D unclear. Germline CDR1 reads SGHKS; CDR2 reads YYEKEE (reference sequence). The CDR3 totals 14 residues. V lost 4 bases, J lost 3 bases, and 10 bases lay in between.

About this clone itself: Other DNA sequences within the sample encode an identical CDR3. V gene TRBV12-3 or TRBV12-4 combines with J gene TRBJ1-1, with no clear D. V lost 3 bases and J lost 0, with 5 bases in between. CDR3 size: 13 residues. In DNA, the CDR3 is TGTGCCAGCAGTTTTGGGTTGAACACTGAAGCTTTCTTT. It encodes CASSFGLNTEAFF.

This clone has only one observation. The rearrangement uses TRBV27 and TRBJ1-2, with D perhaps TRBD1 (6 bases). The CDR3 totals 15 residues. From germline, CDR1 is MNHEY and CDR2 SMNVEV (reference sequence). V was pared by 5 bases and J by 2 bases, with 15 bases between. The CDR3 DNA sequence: TGTGCCAGCAGTCCCTCGGGAGGGACAAACTATGGCTACACCTTC. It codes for CASSPSGGTNYGYTF.

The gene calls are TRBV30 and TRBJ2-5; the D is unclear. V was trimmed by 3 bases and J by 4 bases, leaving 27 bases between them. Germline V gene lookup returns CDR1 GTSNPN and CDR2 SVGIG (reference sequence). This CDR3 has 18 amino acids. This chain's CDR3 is CAWRGPPKIALSVETQYF. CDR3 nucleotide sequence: TGTGCCTGGAGAGGTCCTCCAAAGATCGCCCTCTCTGTAGAGACCCAGTACTTC.

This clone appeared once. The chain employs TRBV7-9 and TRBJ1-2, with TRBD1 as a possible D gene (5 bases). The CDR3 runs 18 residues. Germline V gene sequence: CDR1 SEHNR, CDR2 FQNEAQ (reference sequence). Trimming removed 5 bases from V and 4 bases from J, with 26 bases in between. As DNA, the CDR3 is TGTGCCAGCAGCCTAACCACGAATCCGCGGGACCGATCCTATGGCTACACCTTC. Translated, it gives CASSLTTNPRDRSYGYTF.